Each of the 18 T cell receptor beta chains below was sequenced from the same sample in a study of T cell responses to AZD1222 COVID-19 vaccine. Here immunoSEQ multiplex PCR was the method, and the copy in TCRdb shows in-frame clones only, minus some. This sample has 150,000 or so clones; 80% to 95% occur once, and the top ten carry around 3.5%. Sequencing was performed on peripheral blood, taken 28 days after the second AZD1222 dose. The receptors come from an adult who received the AZD1222 COVID-19 vaccine.

This chain joins TRBV7-8 and TRBJ2-3, with 7 bases identical to TRBD1. CDR1 is SGHVS and CDR2 is FQNEAQ in the germline V gene. Trimming at V came to 6 bases and at J to 1 base, leaving 7 bases not matched to a gene. The CDR3 consists of 15 residues. For the CDR3, the DNA is TGTGCCAGCAGTCTGAACAGGGGACGCACAGATACGCAGTATTTT. It encodes CASSLNRGRTDTQYF.

This sequence joins TRBV28 and TRBJ1-3; D gene ambiguous. Per the germline V gene, CDR1 is MDHEN and CDR2 is SYDVKM. This CDR3 region has 13 residues. Trimming took 6 bases from V and 0 from J, leaving 6 bases between them. CDR3 DNA: TGTGCCAGCAGACAGAGCTCTGGAAACACCATATATTTT. Protein sequence: CASRQSSGNTIYF.

V is TRBV10-2 and J is TRBJ2-3; TRBD2 aligns across 9 bases. J gave up 4 bases and V 8 bases, and 19 bases lay outside the gene matches. The length of the CDR3 is 18 residues. Germline V CDR1 and CDR2: WSHSY, SAAADI. The CDR3 bases are TGCGCCAGCGGGGGGGACAAAGGGAGCGGGAGGAGACCAGATACGCAGTATTTT. Protein: CASGGDKGSGRRPDTQYF.

CDR3 sequence (DNA): TGTGCCAGCAGTTTAAATGGCGGTGAAAAACTGTTTTTT. Its translation is CASSLNGGEKLFF. The chain links TRBV12-3 or TRBV12-4 to TRBJ1-4, with no clear D. The CDR3 has 13 amino acids. V lost 2 bases and J 7 bases, leaving 8 bases between the germline ends.

The V and J genes are TRBV16 and TRBJ1-4; TRBD1 is a possible D gene (5 bases). The CDR3 extends over 14 amino acids. V was trimmed by 2 bases and J by 6 bases, leaving 10 bases between them. Germline V lookup: CDR1 KGHSY, CDR2 FQNENV. Written as DNA, the CDR3 is TGTGCCAGCAGCCAAGCCAGGGAGGATGAAAAACTGTTTTTT. It specifies CASSQAREDEKLFF.

The chain employs TRBV4-3 and TRBJ1-5; D is unresolved. V was cut by 0 bases and J by 0 bases, with 3 bases left in between. In germline, CDR1 is LGHNA, CDR2 YSLEER. The CDR3 length is 14 residues. This CDR3 is CASSQEHSNQPQHF. The CDR3 bases are TGCGCCAGCAGCCAAGAACATAGCAATCAGCCCCAGCATTTT.

The V and J genes are TRBV4-2 and TRBJ2-5, with D perhaps matching TRBD2 (6 bases). Trimming left V 4 bases short and J 3 bases short, with 9 bases between. The CDR3 is 13 residues long. Germline values: CDR1 LGHNA, CDR2 YNFKEQ. Here the CDR3 DNA reads TGTGCCAGCAGCCGGGGACTTGAAGAGACCCAGTACTTC. Its translation: CASSRGLEETQYF.

The chain is built from TRBV5-1 and TRBJ1-1; 8 bases are shared with TRBD1. The CDR3 is 14 residues long. Trimming took 5 bases from V and 1 from J; bases not matched to a gene: 4. Germline-derived CDR1 and CDR2 are SGHRS and YFSETQ. CDR3 DNA: TGCGCCAGCAGTATGGACAGGGCGAACACTGAAGCTTTCTTT. The encoded protein is CASSMDRANTEAFF.

The chain couples TRBV30 to TRBJ2-3; 14 bases fit TRBD2. In germline, CDR1 is GTSNPN, CDR2 SVGIG (reference sequence). CDR3 length: 18 residues. Trimming removed 3 bases from V and 2 bases from J; junction bases left unmatched: 10. The DNA of the CDR3 is TGTGCCTGGAGCCTCGGACTAGCGGGAGGTACTGTCACAGATACGCAGTATTTT. It specifies CAWSLGLAGGTVTDTQYF.

The chain has TRBV4-1 and TRBJ1-1, with a possible D match to TRBD1 (6 bases). The CDR3 totals 15 residues. CDR1 and CDR2 from the germline V gene are MGHRA and YSYEKL. The V end lost 3 bases, the J end lost 4 bases, and 15 bases lay between the germline ends. In DNA form, the CDR3 reads TGCGCCAGCAGCCAGTATAGGACAGTTTCCACTGAAGCTTTCTTT. This codes for CASSQYRTVSTEAFF.

This clone was observed a handful of times. This chain uses TRBV9 with TRBJ1-2, with 8 nucleotides matching TRBD1. Germline values: CDR1 SGDLS, CDR2 YYNGEE. V lost 3 bases and J lost 4; bases outside the gene matches: 17. This CDR3 is built from 18 residues. CDR3 amino acids: CASSDPPSVDREPYGYTF. In DNA form, the CDR3 reads TGTGCCAGCAGCGATCCCCCGTCAGTGGACAGGGAACCCTATGGCTACACCTTC.

This chain uses TRBV11-2 with TRBJ2-1; TRBD2 agrees at 9 bases. The CDR3 contains 16 residues. From germline, CDR1 is SGHAT and CDR2 FQNNGV. V trimming: 5 bases; J trimming: 1 base; junction bases outside the gene matches: 6. This CDR3 is CASSPSGRRSYNEQFF. CDR3 DNA: TGTGCCAGCAGCCCCAGCGGGAGGAGGTCCTACAATGAGCAGTTCTTC.

The chain has TRBV9 and TRBJ1-4; possibly TRBD1 for D (6 bases). Between the trimmed V and J ends, which lost 0 bases and 8 bases, there was a span of 14 bases. The CDR3 has 15 amino acids. From germline, CDR1 is SGDLS and CDR2 YYNGEE. CDR3 amino acids: CASSVAGGGKEKLFF. The CDR3 nucleotides are TGTGCCAGCAGCGTAGCGGGAGGGGGGAAAGAAAAACTGTTTTTT.

The chain carries TRBV27 and TRBJ2-5; 10 bases are shared with TRBD2. With 5 bases clipped from V and 4 bases from J, the junction kept 16 bases outside the gene matches. This CDR3 is 18 amino acids long. Germline loops: CDR1 MNHEY, CDR2 SMNVEV (reference sequence). The CDR3: CASSPPLSAGGPRETQYF. CDR3 DNA: TGTGCCAGCAGTCCACCCCTCTCAGCGGGAGGGCCTAGAGAGACCCAGTACTTC.

This chain joins TRBV19 and TRBJ1-1; tentative D call: TRBD1 (6 bases). The CDR3 has 14 amino acids. Germline V gene lookup returns CDR1 LNHDA and CDR2 SQIVND (reference sequence). The V end lost 6 bases, the J end lost 6 bases, and 17 bases lay between the germline ends. The chain's CDR3 is CASRTTGYEPEAFF. The DNA for the CDR3 is TGTGCCAGTAGAACCACAGGGTATGAACCTGAAGCTTTCTTT.

V gene TRBV28 combines with J gene TRBJ1-4; TRBD1 aligns across 7 bases. CDR1 is MDHEN, CDR2 SYDVKM, per germline. CDR3 length equals 14 residues. Trimming cost V 5 bases and J 7 bases; bases outside gene matches: 7. This chain's CDR3 is CASSPRGGSEKLFF. The CDR3 DNA reads TGTGCCAGCAGTCCCAGGGGGGGGAGTGAAAAACTGTTTTTT. Drawing the rest from reference TRBV28 and TRBJ1-4, the complete variable domain is DVKVTQSSRYLVKRTGEKVFLECVQDMDHENMFWYRQDPGLGLRLIYFSYDVKMKEKGDIPEGYSVSREKKERFSLILESASTNQTSMYLCASSPRGGSEKLFFGSGTQLSVL.

The CDR3 nucleotides read TGTGCCTCTGAAGACTGGGCGAACACCGGGGAGCTGTTTTTT. The encoded protein is CASEDWANTGELFF. The V and J genes are TRBV24-1 and TRBJ2-2; D gene ambiguous. There are 14 residues in the CDR3. With 12 bases removed from V and 0 bases from J, the gap between germline ends came to 13 bases. CDR1 and CDR2 (germline): KGHDR, SFDVKD.

This chain joins TRBV4-2 and TRBJ1-2; D is undetermined. V lost 1 base, J lost 2 bases, and 8 bases lay in between. The CDR3 covers 14 residues. Germline V gene data show CDR1 as LGHNA and CDR2 as YNFKEQ. Here the CDR3 reads CASSQVERNYGYTF. The CDR3 DNA reads TGTGCCAGCAGCCAAGTTGAGAGAAACTATGGCTACACCTTC.